A single sample is the source of the 19 T cell receptor beta chains below, sequenced in a study of blood T cell repertoires in COVID-19. Sequencing used immunoSEQ multiplex PCR; TCRdb keeps in-frame clones, though not all of them. The profile covers a few hundred thousand clones, with around 84% appearing a single time and about 4.2% taken by the ten largest. The source material was PBMCs or T cells enriched from blood (not recorded which). Receptors were obtained from a man aged 30 to 39 who had recovered from COVID-19.

The chain recombines TRBV27 with TRBJ1-2; TRBD1 agrees at 10 bases. The junction had 4 bases not matched to a gene; V was cut back by 5 bases and J by 10 bases. The CDR3 contains 12 residues. CDR1 MNHEY and CDR2 SMNVEV come from the germline V gene (reference sequence). CDR3 in amino acids: CASSLGQGPYTF. The CDR3 nucleotides read TGTGCCAGCAGTCTGGGACAGGGGCCCTACACCTTC.

J is TRBJ1-2 and V is TRBV18; 7 bases map to TRBD1. Germline lookup yields CDR1 KGHSH and CDR2 LQKENI. The CDR3 has 15 residues. J gave up 0 bases and V 3 bases, and 4 bases lay outside the gene matches. CDR3 amino acids: CASSPTGEPNYGYTF. The CDR3 DNA reads TGTGCCAGCTCACCTACAGGGGAGCCTAACTATGGCTACACCTTC.

The genes are TRBV5-6 and TRBJ2-5, with a tentative D call TRBD1 (7 bases). CDR3 length: 17 amino acids. Germline V CDR1 and CDR2: SGHDT, YYEEEE. Trimming removed 1 base at V and 5 bases at J, with 21 bases between. The CDR3: CASSLKEGAGLEETQYF. CDR3 bases: TGTGCCAGCAGCTTGAAGGAGGGGGCAGGATTGGAGGAGACCCAGTACTTC.

This chain uses TRBV29-1 with TRBJ2-3; perhaps TRBD2 as D (5 bases). The V and J ends lost 2 bases and 2 bases respectively, with 11 bases between them. Germline-derived CDR1 and CDR2 are SQVTM and ANQGSEA. The length of the CDR3 is 14 residues. CDR3 sequence: CSVEFGDFTDTQYF. DNA of the CDR3: TGCAGCGTTGAATTCGGGGATTTCACAGATACGCAGTATTTT.

This chain uses TRBV3-1 (or the pseudogene TRBV3-2) with TRBJ1-6; no definite D call. V was shortened by 1 base and J by 8 bases, with 9 bases between the two germline ends. This CDR3 region has 14 residues. Looked up from germline, CDR1 is LGHDT and CDR2 is YNNKEL (reference sequence). CDR3 loop: CASSQGWSDSPLHF. The CDR3 DNA follows: TGTGCCAGCAGCCAAGGGTGGAGTGATTCACCCCTCCACTTT.

In this sample, this clone turned up once. V gene TRBV5-4 combines with J gene TRBJ2-7, with no clear D. The germline gives CDR1 SGHNT, CDR2 YYREEE (reference sequence). Trimming stripped 4 bases from V and 7 bases from J, with 12 bases between. This CDR3 comprises 12 residues. The CDR3 bases are TGTGCCAGCAGCCTGGACCCCAGGGAGCAGTACTTC. This gives the protein CASSLDPREQYF.

The CDR3 is CAISEGGLLRANYGYTF. CDR3 nucleotides: TGTGCCATCAGTGAGGGCGGTCTCCTTCGAGCTAACTATGGCTACACCTTC. V gene TRBV10-3 combines with J gene TRBJ1-2, with no clear D. Per germline, CDR1 ENHRY and CDR2 SYGVKD. The CDR3 runs 17 residues. V lost 2 bases and J lost 0, with 16 bases in between.

The chain uses TRBV28 and TRBJ2-7; D gene uncertain. The CDR3 totals 15 residues. Deletions cut 7 bases from V and 6 bases from J, with 22 bases between. CDR1 and CDR2 from the germline V gene are MDHEN and SYDVKM. The CDR3, as DNA: TGTGCCAGCACCATTGAGGTCCCCCTAAGTTCCGAGCAGTACTTC. Translating gives CASTIEVPLSSEQYF.

CDR3 sequence reads: CASTDSLYEQYF. For the CDR3, the DNA is TGTGCCAGCACCGACAGCCTCTACGAGCAGTACTTC. The V gene is TRBV27, the J gene TRBJ2-7; D perhaps matches TRBD1 (5 bases). Germline V gives CDR1 MNHEY, CDR2 SMNVEV (reference sequence). Trimming removed 7 bases from V and 3 bases from J, with 10 bases in between. This CDR3 has 12 residues.

The J gene is TRBJ1-1, the V gene TRBV5-4, with 8 bases fitting TRBD1. This CDR3 spans 15 amino acids. Germline trimming cut 0 bases from V and 3 bases from J; bases unmatched to any gene: 4. Germline V lookup: CDR1 SGHNT, CDR2 YYREEE (reference sequence). CDR3 loop: CASSLGQGIYTEAFF. In nucleotides, the CDR3 is TGTGCCAGCAGCTTGGGACAGGGGATTTACACTGAAGCTTTCTTT. The entire variable domain, with the rest obtained from reference TRBV5-4 and TRBJ1-1, is as follows: ETGVTQSPTHLIKTRGQQVTLRCSSQSGHNTVSWYQQALGQGPQFIFQYYREEENGRGNFPPRFSGLQFPNYSSELNVNALELDDSALYLCASSLGQGIYTEAFFGQGTRLTVV.

This clone appeared once. The chain combines TRBV19 with TRBJ2-7; 8 bases line up with TRBD1. Looked up from germline, CDR1 is LNHDA and CDR2 is SQIVND (reference sequence). The CDR3 loop spans 14 amino acids. The V gene end was trimmed by 3 bases and the J gene end by 4 bases; junction bases not matched to a gene: 5. CDR3 DNA sequence: TGTGCCAGTAGTATTCCCAGGGGGCCTTACGAGCAGTACTTC. It is translated as CASSIPRGPYEQYF.

The chain carries TRBV20-1 and TRBJ2-7, with a possible D match to TRBD1 (5 bases). The CDR3 is 13 residues long. V gave up 3 bases and J gave up 0 bases, with 9 bases separating them. Germline-derived CDR1 and CDR2 are DFQATT and SNEGSKA (reference sequence). In DNA, the CDR3 is TGCAGTGCTAGTCAGGGCTACTCCTACGAGCAGTACTTC. Its translation: CSASQGYSYEQYF.

This clone is a singleton in its sample. The CDR3 nucleotides read TGCGCCAGCAGCCGCGGGACTAGCGGGGGGGCGGGTGAGCAGTTCTTC. Protein product: CASSRGTSGGAGEQFF. The chain combines TRBV4-1 with TRBJ2-1; 16 bases match TRBD2. Germline CDR1 is MGHRA and CDR2 is YSYEKL. The CDR3 is made up of 16 amino acids. V trimming: 4 bases; J trimming: 9 bases; junction bases outside the gene matches: 6.

J is TRBJ2-1 and V is TRBV25-1, with no clear D. This CDR3 region has 10 residues. Between the trimmed V and J ends, which lost 2 bases and 12 bases, there was a span of 5 bases. Germline lookup yields CDR1 MGHDK and CDR2 SYGVNS. The CDR3 reads CASSEIGQFF. CDR3 DNA sequence: TGTGCCAGCAGTGAAATCGGGCAGTTCTTC.

The J gene is TRBJ2-7, the V gene TRBV19, with TRBD1 matching 9 bases. Germline values: CDR1 LNHDA, CDR2 SQIVND (reference sequence). V lost 3 bases to trimming and J lost 6 bases; unmatched junction nucleotides: 12. The CDR3 extends over 16 amino acids. CDR3: CASSIRPGQGYPEQYF. The CDR3 nucleotides read TGTGCCAGTAGTATCCGACCGGGACAGGGTTACCCCGAGCAGTACTTC.

This chain joins TRBV30 and TRBJ1-6, with 9 nucleotides matching TRBD1. J gave up 9 bases and V 1 base, and 4 bases lay outside the gene matches. The germline gives CDR1 GTSNPN, CDR2 SVGIG (reference sequence). CDR3 size: 14 residues. CDR3 DNA: TGTGCCTGGAGTGCCGGGACAGGGACTTCACCCCTCCACTTT. Translated, it gives CAWSAGTGTSPLHF.

CDR3 nucleotide sequence: TGTGCCAGCAGCCCTGGGGCTCTTAATTCACCCCTCCACTTT. Its translation is CASSPGALNSPLHF. This chain joins TRBV4-2 and TRBJ1-6; the D gene is possibly TRBD1 (5 bases). Trimming pared 4 bases from V and 6 bases from J, leaving 10 bases between. CDR3 length equals 14 residues. Germline CDR1 is LGHNA and CDR2 is YNFKEQ.

The chain recombines TRBV7-8 with TRBJ2-1; TRBD2 matches at 12 bases. V lost 5 bases and J lost 4; bases outside the gene matches: 3. Germline CDR1 SGHVS, CDR2 FQNEAQ. This CDR3 region has 15 residues. The CDR3 nucleotides read TGTGCCAGCAGCATGACTAGCGGGAGTTACAATGAGCAGTTCTTC. Its protein is CASSMTSGSYNEQFF.

Concerning this clone: The same CDR3 arises from other DNA sequences in this sample as well. The genes are TRBV7-2 and TRBJ1-4; tentative D call: TRBD1 (6 bases). The CDR3 contains 14 residues. V lost 2 bases and J 3 bases, leaving 7 bases between the germline ends. Germline CDR1 SGHTA, CDR2 FQGNSA. The CDR3, as DNA: TGTGCCAGCAGCTTAAACAGGGCTAATGAAAAACTGTTTTTT. This translates into CASSLNRANEKLFF.